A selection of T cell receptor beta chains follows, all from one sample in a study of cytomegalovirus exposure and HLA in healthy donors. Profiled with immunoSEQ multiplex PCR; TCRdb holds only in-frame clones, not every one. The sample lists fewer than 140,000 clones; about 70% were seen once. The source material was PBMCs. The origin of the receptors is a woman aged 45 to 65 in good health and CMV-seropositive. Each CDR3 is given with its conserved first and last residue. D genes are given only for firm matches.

CASSKYGTGGHEQYF,TGTGCCAGCAGCAAATACGGGACAGGGGGTCACGAGCAGTACTTC,TRBJ2-7,TRBV21-1,.
CASSLVAGSYEQYF,TGCGCCAGCAGCTTGGTCGCAGGCTCCTACGAGCAGTACTTC,TRBJ2-7,TRBV5-1,.
CASLVEFGTEAFF,TGTGCCAGCCTCGTCGAGTTCGGCACTGAAGCTTTCTTT,TRBJ1-1,TRBV28,.
CASSPTGGNNYGYTF,TGTGCCAGCAGCCCAACAGGGGGCAATAACTATGGCTACACCTTC,TRBJ1-2,TRBV5-5,TRBD1
CAISERDRGRVTEAFF,TGTGCCATCAGTGAGCGGGACAGGGGGCGCGTCACTGAAGCTTTCTTT,TRBJ1-1,TRBV10-3,TRBD1
CASRTGGTYEQYF,TGTGCCAGCCGGACAGGCGGAACCTACGAGCAGTACTTC,TRBJ2-7,TRBV6-6,TRBD1
CASSSDSTSNQPQHF,TGTGCCAGCAGCTCGGACAGTACGAGCAATCAGCCCCAGCATTTT,TRBJ1-5,TRBV7-6,.
CASSMTGLSSYEQYF,TGTGCCAGCAGCATGACAGGATTAAGCTCCTACGAGCAGTACTTC,TRBJ2-7,TRBV7-3,.
CASSLGSGQETQYF,TGTGCCAGCAGCTTAGGATCGGGGCAAGAGACCCAGTACTTC,TRBJ2-5,TRBV11-2,.
CASSWARGEQFF,TGTGCCAGCAGCTGGGCCCGTGGTGAGCAGTTCTTC,TRBJ2-1,TRBV13,.